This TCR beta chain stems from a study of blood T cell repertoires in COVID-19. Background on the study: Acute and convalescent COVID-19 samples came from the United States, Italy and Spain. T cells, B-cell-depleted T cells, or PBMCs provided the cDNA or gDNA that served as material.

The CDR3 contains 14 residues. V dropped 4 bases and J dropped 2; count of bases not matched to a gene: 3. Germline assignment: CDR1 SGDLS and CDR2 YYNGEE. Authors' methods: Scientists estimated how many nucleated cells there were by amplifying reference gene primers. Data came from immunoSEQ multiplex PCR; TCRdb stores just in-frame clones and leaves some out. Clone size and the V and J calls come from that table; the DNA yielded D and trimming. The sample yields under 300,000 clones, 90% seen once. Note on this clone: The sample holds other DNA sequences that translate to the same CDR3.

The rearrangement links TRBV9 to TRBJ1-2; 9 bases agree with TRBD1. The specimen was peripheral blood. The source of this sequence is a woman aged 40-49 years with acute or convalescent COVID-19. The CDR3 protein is CASSPGQGNYGYTF. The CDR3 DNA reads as TGTGCCAGCAGCCCAGGACAGGGGAACTATGGCTACACCTTC.